Here is one T cell receptor beta chain with its context. Its antigen is as yet unknown. Sequence at one end of the junction differs from germline and may be a read error. The source of the sample is a study of identical twins. With template switching, a universal primer site was added, and the cDNA carried unique molecular identifiers. MiXCR, applied by TCRdb to the 5' RACE reads, yields one record per CDR3 protein. The table lists roughly 230,000 distinct CDR3 sequences, about 9% of them singletons. General observations from the study: There were fewer insertions in abundant cord blood beta clonotypes, but memory repertoires showed no such pattern. Invariant cells of the MAIT and iNKT types might have partly distorted the zero-insertion analyses.

Only healthy Caucasians were included as donors. The data were also submitted as part of a second study, on yellow fever vaccine responses in identical twins.

The sequence derives from a woman in her late teens or twenties in good health. Material: CD8+ T cells sorted from blood.

In DNA, the CDR3 is TGTGCCAGCAGTTCTCAGACTAGCGGGAGGACTCTATCGGACTTC. It translates to CASSSQTSGRTLSDF. This chain uses TRBV7-9 with TRBJ2-7, with 13 nucleotides matching TRBD2. In germline, CDR1 is SEHNR, CDR2 FQNEAQ (reference sequence). CDR3 length: 15 amino acids.